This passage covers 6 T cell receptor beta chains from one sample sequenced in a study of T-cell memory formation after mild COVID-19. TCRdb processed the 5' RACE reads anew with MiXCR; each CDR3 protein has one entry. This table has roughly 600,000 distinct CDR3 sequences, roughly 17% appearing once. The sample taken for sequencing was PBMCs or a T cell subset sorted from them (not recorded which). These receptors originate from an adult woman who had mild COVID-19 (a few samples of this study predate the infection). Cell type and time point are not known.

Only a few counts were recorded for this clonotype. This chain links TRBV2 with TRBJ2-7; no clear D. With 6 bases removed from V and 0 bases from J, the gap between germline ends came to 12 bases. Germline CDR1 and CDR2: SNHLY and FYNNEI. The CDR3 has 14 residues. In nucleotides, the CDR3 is TGTGCCAGCAGCACAGTTCTAAGCTCCTACGAGCAGTACTTC. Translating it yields CASSTVLSSYEQYF.

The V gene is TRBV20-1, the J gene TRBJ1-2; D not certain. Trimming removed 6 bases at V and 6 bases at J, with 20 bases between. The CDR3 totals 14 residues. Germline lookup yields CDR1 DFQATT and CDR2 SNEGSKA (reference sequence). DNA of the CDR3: TGCAGTGCCACCCCGGCCCCGGCGGTTGATGGCTACACCTTC. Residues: CSATPAPAVDGYTF.

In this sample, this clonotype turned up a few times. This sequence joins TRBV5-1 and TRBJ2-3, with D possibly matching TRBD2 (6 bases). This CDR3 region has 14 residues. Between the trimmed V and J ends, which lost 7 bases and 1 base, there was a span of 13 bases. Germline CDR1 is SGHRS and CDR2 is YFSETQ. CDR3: CASGGSGGTDTQYF. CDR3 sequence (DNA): TGCGCCAGCGGGGGGTCCGGGGGCACAGATACGCAGTATTTT.

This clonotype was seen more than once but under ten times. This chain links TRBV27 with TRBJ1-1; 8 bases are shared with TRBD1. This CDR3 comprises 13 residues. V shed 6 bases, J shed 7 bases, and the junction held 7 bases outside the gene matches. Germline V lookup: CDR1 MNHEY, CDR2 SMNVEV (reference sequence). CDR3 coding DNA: TGTGCCAGCAGATTCACAGGGGGGAGTGAAGCTTTCTTT. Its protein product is CASRFTGGSEAFF.

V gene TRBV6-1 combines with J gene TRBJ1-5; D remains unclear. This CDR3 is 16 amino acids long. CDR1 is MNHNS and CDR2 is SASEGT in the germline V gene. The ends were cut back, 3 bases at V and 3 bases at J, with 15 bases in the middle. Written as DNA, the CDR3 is TGTGCCAGCAGTGACCCCCCGGCAGGTTACAATCAGCCCCAGCATTTT. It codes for CASSDPPAGYNQPQHF.

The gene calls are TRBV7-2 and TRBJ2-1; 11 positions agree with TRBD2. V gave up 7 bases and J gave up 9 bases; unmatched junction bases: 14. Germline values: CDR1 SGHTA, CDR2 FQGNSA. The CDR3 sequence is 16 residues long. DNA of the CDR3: TGTGCCAGCACTCCCCTAGCGGGGGGAGCGTCGGGTGAGCAGTTCTTC. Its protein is CASTPLAGGASGEQFF.